This TCR beta chain was captured by sequencing in a study of T cell responses to AZD1222 COVID-19 vaccine (dated by TCRdb to about 2021). In terms of the full investigation: A total of 230 to 250 trial participants underwent TCR sequencing, of whom about 200 had received two doses of AZD1222 and 26 had received two doses of the MenACWY control vaccine. Trial participants were enrolled into age subgroups of 18-55, 56-69 and 70-plus years, which contained roughly 140, 27 and 60 TCR-sequenced participants, respectively. Overall results and qualifications from the work: After two AZD1222 doses, both the breadth and the depth of spike-specific TCRs were significantly higher than at day 0 and than in MenACWY recipients. Because no samples from the day 14 peak response were available, repertoires could be characterized only after the peak T cell response. The 56-69-year group was small, and its depth increase did not reach significance, likely because of low power. Conclusions about previously exposed vaccinees were limited because only a handful of AZD1222 recipients were SARS-CoV-2 seropositive at baseline. Most participants were white British and females outnumbered males, and the authors suggested that clonal diversity may have been underestimated. Nearly half of unique spike-specific TCRs reportedly recognized epitopes outside regions mutated in the B.1.351 and B.1.1.7 variants. Vaccine-associated CD4 TCRs spanned the whole spike protein, with dominant responses in regions 160-218 and 743-854.

The trim is 9 bases for V and 5 bases for J, with a gap of 17 bases between the germline ends. The CDR3, from cysteine to phenylalanine, totals 13 residues. Of all the DNA, just the CDR3 is kept, 39 bases in frame from base 1. CDR1 and CDR2 are drawn from the germline V gene: MDHEN, SYDVKM. In the paper's terms, the time point label means: about 28 days (+/-7) after the second vaccine dose. Because spike-specific TCR depth and breadth did not differ between the two schedules, AZD1222 recipients who got a second dose at roughly 4 weeks were pooled with those who got a second dose at roughly 12 weeks. Vaccinee samples were obtained from the UK trials COV001 and COV002, which included a single-blind randomized controlled phase 2/3 trial of AZD1222 (ChAdOx1 nCoV-19) in healthy adults. For TCRbeta chain sequencing, PBMC samples were collected from trial participants at day 0 and at day 28 after the second dose.

The CDR3 regions of human TCRbeta chains were subjected to immunosequencing. The authors' pipeline ran thus. Repertoire TCRs were matched against a reference library of SARS-CoV-2-specific TCRs generated with the MIRA antigen-specificity platform. Breadth meant the fraction of unique TCRs that were SARS-CoV-2-associated, whereas depth meant the fraction of total T cells that were SARS-CoV-2-associated. Each spike-specific TCR was assigned to its reactive spike region and to a CD4 or CD8 class using the MIRA data. Log10-transformed breadth and depth values were compared by one-way ANOVA with Sidak's multiple comparisons tests. Imported from immuneACCESS, the table was reduced by TCRdb to in-frame sequences with V and J called. These copies leave out some clones; in studies compared against another copy, an unresolved V gene accounts for under half, and the cause of the remainder is not known. V, J and clone size reflect that table, while D and trimming were determined from the DNA. This sample lists approximately 79,000 clones; 80% to 90% were detected once. The ten top clones hold roughly 1.3% of the sample.

As for this clone: Its antigen target is currently unknown. No base-level quality is on record; no much larger clone is a single base apart.

Here the sequenced sample was peripheral blood, taken 28 days after the second AZD1222 dose. The V gene is TRBV28 and the J gene is TRBJ2-7; the D gene remains uncertain. The TCR comes from an adult who received the AZD1222 COVID-19 vaccine. The nucleotides are TGTGCCAGTCTTCTTGGGATTGAGGACGAGCAGTACTTC. It codes for CASLLGIEDEQYF.